The subject of this entry is one T cell receptor beta chain. This sample stems from a study of T cell responses to AZD1222 COVID-19 vaccine. Germline CDR1 SEHNR, CDR2 FQNEAQ (reference sequence). The CDR3 contains 14 residues. V was cut by 5 bases and J by 7 bases, with 12 bases left in between. TCRdb keeps only in-frame clones here, not all; method: immunoSEQ multiplex PCR. The sample carries 150,000 to 200,000 clones, around 92% recorded once. The chain couples TRBV7-9 to TRBJ1-6; D is uncertain. The source of this sequence is an adult in good health. This specimen was peripheral blood, taken on day 0 of AZD1222 vaccination. The CDR3 DNA is TGTGCCAGCAGCCCCGATCCCAACAATTCACCCCTCCACTTT. This encodes CASSPDPNNSPLHF.